Listed below are T cell receptor beta chains from one sample, sequenced in a study of beta chain features in type 1 diabetes. The assay was immunoSEQ multiplex PCR, and TCRdb's table has in-frame clones only and misses some. This table holds around 280,000 clones, about 8% found once. The specimen was central memory CD4+ T cells from blood. These receptors originate from a woman aged 18-29 years in good health. Each CDR3 is given with its conserved first and last residue.

J gene: TRBJ1-2
V gene: TRBV28
CDR3 protein: CASRQQGIRGYTF

J gene: TRBJ1-1
V gene: TRBV9
CDR3 protein: CASSAPHVSGGSTEAFF

J gene: TRBJ2-3
V gene: TRBV14
CDR3 protein: CASSQTYTQYF

J gene: TRBJ2-4
V gene: TRBV19
CDR3 protein: CASSPQNLAKNIQYF

J gene: TRBJ1-4
V gene: TRBV7-2
CDR3 protein: CASSLGQGSDEKLFF

J gene: TRBJ1-5
V gene: TRBV5-3
CDR3 protein: CARSLEGKRSQPQHF

J gene: TRBJ2-1
V gene: TRBV9
CDR3 protein: CASSVVPGGQNNEQFF

J gene: TRBJ2-5
V gene: TRBV10-3
CDR3 protein: CAISEAGASETQYF

J gene: TRBJ2-1
V gene: TRBV7-3
CDR3 protein: CASSLEGPPYNEQFF

J gene: TRBJ1-2
V gene: TRBV7-8
CDR3 protein: CASSLSTRETYGYTF

J gene: TRBJ2-1
V gene: TRBV7-8
CDR3 protein: CASSLTPGAYNEQFF

J gene: TRBJ1-2
V gene: TRBV29-1
CDR3 protein: CSVDSGLGYGYTF

J gene: TRBJ1-5
V gene: TRBV6-1
CDR3 protein: CASSEVGMGAQHF

J gene: TRBJ2-3
V gene: TRBV5-1
CDR3 protein: CASSLAQSTDTQYF

J gene: TRBJ2-1
V gene: TRBV7-9
CDR3 protein: CASSLIGKGEQFF

J gene: TRBJ1-5
V gene: TRBV30
CDR3 protein: CAWTPTGSNQPQHF

J gene: TRBJ1-1
V gene: TRBV7-3
CDR3 protein: CASSFGQGTEAFF

J gene: TRBJ2-7
V gene: TRBV6-6
CDR3 protein: CASSYVGLAGGEQYF

J gene: TRBJ1-5
V gene: TRBV19
CDR3 protein: CASSWDSRNQPQHF

J gene: TRBJ1-1
V gene: TRBV5-8
CDR3 protein: CASSFGPGNTEAFF

J gene: TRBJ1-6
V gene: TRBV6-5
CDR3 protein: CASSPDRGHSPLHF

J gene: TRBJ2-2
V gene: TRBV7-9
CDR3 protein: CASSPDRGGNTGELFF

J gene: TRBJ2-6
V gene: TRBV19
CDR3 protein: CASSVRGANVLTF

J gene: TRBJ1-4
V gene: TRBV29-1
CDR3 protein: CSVNSQTNEKLFF

J gene: TRBJ2-7
V gene: TRBV2
CDR3 protein: CASSEKSSYEQYF

J gene: TRBJ1-2
V gene: TRBV28
CDR3 protein: CASSLGPNYGYTF

J gene: TRBJ2-3
V gene: TRBV6-6
CDR3 protein: CASKRTGVTDTQYF

J gene: TRBJ1-5
V gene: TRBV6-6
CDR3 protein: CASSYDRNQPQHF